This passage covers 23 T cell receptor beta chains from one sample sequenced in a study of tumor and adjacent non-tumor tissue in lung cancer. No cell sorting was done before RNA was extracted from the tissue. Three rounds of nested PCR, following a modified ARM-PCR protocol, produced the TCRbeta library. TCRdb processed the multiplex PCR reads anew with MiXCR; each CDR3 protein has one entry. This table holds fewer than 150,000 distinct CDR3 sequences, roughly 70% found once. The sample comprised lung tumor tissue. The receptor source for this set is a man between 60 and 75 years old with small cell lung cancer.

The V and J genes are TRBV12-3 or TRBV12-4 and TRBJ1-1; 9 positions agree with TRBD1. The ends lost 6 bases at V and 3 bases at J; junction bases unmatched: 14. The CDR3 is 17 amino acids. For the CDR3, the DNA is TGTGCCAGCAGATCCAGCATTCCGACAGGGGGGGACACTGAAGCTTTCTTT. It codes for CASRSSIPTGGDTEAFF.

Remarks on this clonotype: A much bigger clone sits one base away, suggesting this may be a read error. The gene calls are TRBV10-1 and TRBJ1-2; 7 bases agree with TRBD1. The CDR3 totals 12 residues. Germline values: CDR1 WNHNN, CDR2 SYGVQD (reference sequence). CDR3 coding DNA: TGCGCCAGCGGTGAGCCAGGGGGTGGCTACACCTTC. It specifies CASGEPGGGYTF.

The chain joins TRBV7-8 to TRBJ2-3; unclear D gene. The germline V gene encodes CDR1 SGHVS and CDR2 FQNEAQ. V lost 1 base, J lost 7 bases, and 9 bases lay in between. This CDR3 comprises 13 residues. Here the CDR3 DNA reads TGTGCCAGCAGCTTAGTCTGGGCAAATACGCAGTATTTT. Amino acids: CASSLVWANTQYF.

The chain combines TRBV6-6 with TRBJ2-1; a possible D gene is TRBD2 (6 bases). CDR3 length: 15 residues. Per germline, CDR1 MNHNY and CDR2 SVGAGI (reference sequence). The V and J ends lost 9 bases and 7 bases respectively, with 22 bases between them. CDR3 residues: CASFLSGWARNEQFF. The CDR3, as DNA: TGTGCCAGTTTTCTAAGCGGGTGGGCTCGGAATGAGCAGTTCTTC.

As regards this clonotype: At one end the junction does not follow the germline gene, possibly because of a read error. The chain combines TRBV28 with TRBJ1-1; no clear D. This CDR3 is built from 12 residues. Looked up from germline, CDR1 is MDHEN and CDR2 is SYDVKM. CDR3 sequence reads: CASSRVSTEVFF. The DNA of the CDR3 is TGTGCCAGCAGTCGCGTCAGCACTGAAGTTTTCTTT.

This clonotype was seen more than once but under ten times. The chain joins TRBV5-1 to TRBJ1-1, with D possibly being TRBD1 (5 bases). Trimming left V 4 bases short and J 1 base short, with 14 bases between. CDR1 is SGHRS, CDR2 YFSETQ, per germline. The CDR3 sequence is 15 residues long. CDR3 nucleotide sequence: TGCGCCAGCAGCACGGATGGGGGAGGGAACACTGAAGCTTTCTTT. Protein: CASSTDGGGNTEAFF.

The rearrangement uses TRBV29-1 and TRBJ1-1, with D perhaps TRBD1 (5 bases). Trimming stripped 5 bases from V and 2 bases from J, with 15 bases between. Germline CDR1 SQVTM, CDR2 ANQGSEA. This CDR3 region has 14 residues. The CDR3 sequence: CSVRLGTHNTEAFF. The CDR3 DNA sequence: TGCAGCGTTCGACTGGGGACGCATAACACTGAAGCTTTCTTT. Complete variable domain (other parts from reference TRBV29-1 and TRBJ1-1): SAVISQKPSRDICQRGTSLTIQCQVDSQVTMMFWYRQQPGQSLTLIATANQGSEATYESGFVIDKFPISRPNLTFSTLTVSNMSPEDSSIYLCSVRLGTHNTEAFFGQGTRLTVV.

The J gene is TRBJ1-2, the V gene TRBV11-2; 10 nucleotides match TRBD1. Trimming removed 9 bases from V and 1 base from J; junction bases left unmatched: 14. Germline CDR1 SGHAT, CDR2 FQNNGV. The CDR3 covers 17 residues. The CDR3 protein is CASSPRDRGGSNYGYTF. CDR3 in DNA: TGTGCCAGTTCTCCCCGGGACAGGGGAGGGAGTAACTATGGCTACACCTTC. The full variable domain, its missing parts supplied by reference TRBV11-2 and TRBJ1-2, is EAGVAQSPRYKIIEKRQSVAFWCNPISGHATLYWYQQILGQGPKLLIQFQNNGVVDDSQLPKDRFSAERLKGVDSTLKIQPAKLEDSAVYLCASSPRDRGGSNYGYTFGSGTRLTVV.

Concerning this clonotype: Its ends do not fully match the called genes, so a read error is possible. The chain joins TRBV20-1 to TRBJ2-3; D unresolved. The CDR3 extends over 14 amino acids. CDR1 is DFQATT and CDR2 is SNEGSKA in the germline V gene (reference sequence). The CDR3 loop is CSVRGSHITDTQYF. The CDR3 nucleotides read TGCAGTGTTAGAGGCAGCCACATCACAGATACGCAGTATTTT.

Many counts were recorded for this clonotype. The genes are TRBV6-1 and TRBJ2-1, with 8 bases aligning to TRBD2. This CDR3 is 12 amino acids long. Germline V lookup: CDR1 MNHNS, CDR2 SASEGT. Losses at the gene ends were 8 bases for V and 8 bases for J; bases not matched to a gene: 5. The CDR3 loop is CASDGLAHEQFF. In DNA, the CDR3 is TGTGCCAGCGACGGACTAGCCCATGAGCAGTTCTTC.

There are many counts of this clonotype. The chain combines TRBV10-3 with TRBJ2-5; a weak D match, TRBD2 (6 bases). This CDR3 region has 16 residues. Trimming pared 7 bases from V and 0 bases from J, leaving 18 bases between. The germline gives CDR1 ENHRY, CDR2 SYGVKD. CDR3 bases: TGTGCCATCACAACTGGCGGCGGGAACTACCAAGAGACCCAGTACTTC. Its translation: CAITTGGGNYQETQYF.

V and J are TRBV11-2 and TRBJ2-5; D not certain. The germline CDR1 and CDR2 sequences are SGHAT and FQNNGV. This CDR3 has 12 residues. Trimming took 1 base from V and 8 from J, leaving 8 bases between them. CDR3 residues: CASSLGIDTQYF. The CDR3 region has the DNA TGTGCCAGCAGCTTAGGGATAGACACCCAGTACTTC.

Note on this clonotype: Just one base apart from a much larger clone, this may be a read error. This chain joins TRBV20-1 and TRBJ1-5; possible D gene TRBD1, 6 bases. The length of the CDR3 is 14 residues. Germline V gene sequence: CDR1 DFQATT, CDR2 SNEGSKA (reference sequence). This CDR3 is CSANFGGANQLQHF. CDR3 sequence (DNA): TGCAGTGCTAATTTCGGGGGGGCTAATCAGCTCCAGCATTTT.

Only a few counts were recorded for this clonotype. The J gene is TRBJ2-7, the V gene TRBV5-1; TRBD1 might be the D (6 bases). The CDR3 totals 14 residues. In germline, CDR1 is SGHRS, CDR2 YFSETQ. The ends were cut back, 4 bases at V and 8 bases at J, with 19 bases in the middle. CDR3: CASSKGQPLGKQYV. As DNA, the CDR3 is TGCGCCAGCAGCAAAGGACAGCCCCTCGGCAAGCAGTACGTC.

This clonotype was seen many times. The chain carries TRBV11-2 and TRBJ2-5; D is unclear. Germline V gives CDR1 SGHAT, CDR2 FQNNGV. Trimming took 5 bases from V and 5 from J, leaving 9 bases between them. CDR3 length: 12 amino acids. CDR3 region: CASSTNEETQYF. The CDR3 bases are TGTGCCAGCAGCACAAACGAGGAGACCCAGTACTTC.

As for this clonotype: Possible read error: a much larger clone is one base away. This chain joins TRBV6-1 and TRBJ2-1; D is perhaps TRBD2 (6 bases). Germline V CDR1 and CDR2: MNHNS, SASEGT. The CDR3 contains 15 residues. The CDR3 DNA sequence: TGTGCCAGCAGTACGGGACTCCACTCCTACGATGAGCAGTTCTTC. Translating gives CASSTGLHSYDEQFF.

As concerns this clonotype: A single base separates this from a much larger clone, so it may be a read error. V usage is TRBV6-5 and J usage is TRBJ2-5, with TRBD2 matching over 9 bases. This CDR3 contains 18 residues. In germline, CDR1 is MNHEY, CDR2 SVGAGI. V lost 6 bases, J lost 5 bases, and 19 bases stayed unmatched. CDR3 protein: CASSLPSTSGGSMETQYF. Here the CDR3 DNA reads TGTGCCAGCAGCCTCCCATCGACTAGCGGAGGGTCCATGGAGACCCAGTACTTC.

This clonotype was observed at least ten times. A read error may produce the germline difference seen at one junction end. The chain is built from TRBV11-2 and TRBJ2-3, with 7 bases that match TRBD2. Germline lookup yields CDR1 SGHAT and CDR2 FQNNGV. This CDR3 comprises 15 residues. For the CDR3, the DNA is TGTGCCAGCAGCTCCCCGGGGGGTCGCTCCGATACGCAGTGTTTT. This sequence encodes CASSSPGGRSDTQCF.

Concerning this clonotype itself: One end of the junction varies from germline; a read error may be responsible. CDR3: CSANYMDQSSGANILTF. Here the CDR3 DNA reads TGCAGTGCTAACTACATGGATCAGAGCTCTGGGGCCAACATCCTGACTTTC. The J gene is TRBJ2-6, the V gene TRBV20-1; possibly TRBD1 for D (5 bases). This CDR3 has 17 amino acids. The germline V gene encodes CDR1 DFQATT and CDR2 SNEGSKA (reference sequence).

This clonotype was seen repeatedly, ten times or more. As DNA, the CDR3 is TGTGCCAGCAGTGGGGGTCAGGGGGGGAATGAGCAGTTCTTC. Its protein is CASSGGQGGNEQFF. The rearrangement uses TRBV6-1 and TRBJ2-1; D assignment may be TRBD1 or TRBD2 (7 bases each). The CDR3 has 14 residues. Germline CDR1 and CDR2: MNHNS and SASEGT. V lost 4 bases and J 7 bases, leaving 14 bases between the germline ends.

In the case of this clonotype: The junction departs from the called germline gene at one end, perhaps through a read error. The J gene is TRBJ2-1, the V gene TRBV11-2; 15 positions match TRBD2. CDR3 size: 18 residues. CDR1 is SGHAT and CDR2 is FQNNGV in the germline V gene. CDR3 residues: CAGSSQGLAGGPGYEQFF. In DNA form, the CDR3 reads TGTGCCGGCAGCTCTCAAGGACTAGCGGGAGGGCCAGGCTATGAGCAGTTCTTC.

As for this clonotype: One base away lies a much larger clone, so this may be a sequencing read error. V gene TRBV4-1 combines with J gene TRBJ2-3, with D perhaps TRBD1 (6 bases). The length of the CDR3 is 15 residues. CDR1 and CDR2 (germline): MGHRA, YSYEKL. CDR3 loop: CDSSEDRWGTDTQYF. CDR3 nucleotides: TGCGACAGCAGCGAAGACAGGTGGGGCACAGATACGCAGTATTTT.

A few counts support this clonotype. The rearrangement links TRBV6-2 or TRBV6-3 to TRBJ2-5; D might be TRBD1 or TRBD2, each matching 5 bases. V was trimmed by 6 bases and J by 6 bases, leaving 17 bases between them. Germline CDR1 MNHEY, CDR2 SVGEGT. The CDR3 contains 14 residues. CDR3 in amino acids: CASSAGAEGKTQYF. The CDR3 DNA reads as TGTGCCAGCAGCGCCGGGGCCGAAGGAAAGACCCAGTACTTC.